The clone carrying this TCR beta chain occurred a few times. As yet, its antigen is unknown. This entry comes from a study of CD8 T cells in ankylosing spondylitis. The germline CDR1 and CDR2 sequences are LNHNV and YYDKDF (reference sequence). This CDR3 contains 15 residues. V trimming: 0 bases; J trimming: 7 bases; junction bases outside the gene matches: 6. General study results and limits: Among TCR beta sequences, a motif of under ten highly homologous variants appeared characteristic of ankylosing spondylitis blood.

A single record per CDR3 protein comes from TCRdb applying MiXCR to the 5' RACE reads. The sample records 220,000 or so distinct CDR3 sequences, roughly a tenth being singletons. The clonotype originates from a male donor with ankylosing spondylitis or in good health (not recorded which). The rearrangement joins TRBV15 to TRBJ1-2, with TRBD1 matching over 9 bases. Sequencing input: blood, either unsorted or a sorted T cell fraction (not recorded which). The CDR3: CATSRDRDRVSGYTF. As DNA, the CDR3 is TGTGCCACCAGCAGAGACCGGGACAGGGTTTCTGGCTACACCTTC. The whole variable domain, filled in from reference TRBV15 and TRBJ1-2, reads DAMVIQNPRYQVTQFGKPVTLSCSQTLNHNVMYWYQQKSSQAPKLLFHYYDKDFNNEADTPDNFQSRRPNTSFCFLDIRSPGLGDTAMYLCATSRDRDRVSGYTFGSGTRLTVV.